This TCR beta chain came from a study of blood T cell repertoires in COVID-19. In the study overall: Italy, Spain and the United States were the sources of the convalescent and acute COVID-19 samples.

The assay was immunoSEQ multiplex PCR, and TCRdb's table has in-frame clones only and misses some. The data show about 480,000 clones, roughly 89% seen once. The receptor was isolated from a man aged 18 to 29 with COVID-19, enrolled during active disease. Sequencing was done on a sample of peripheral blood.

CDR3 nucleotides: TGTGCCAGTAGTTCCGGAGGGGTGGGCTATGGCTACACCTTC. It is translated as CASSSGGVGYGYTF. V and J are TRBV19 and TRBJ1-2, with D possibly matching TRBD1 (5 bases). This CDR3 comprises 14 residues. V lost 5 bases to trimming and J lost 4 bases, with 14 bases between them. CDR1 is LNHDA, CDR2 SQIVND, per germline (reference sequence).